Included here is one T cell receptor (beta chain) sequence, with context. Its antigen is undetermined. Cultured CD4+ T-cell DNA underwent Oncomine TCR Beta short-read sequencing. MiXCR, applied by TCRdb to the PCR reads, yields one record per CDR3 protein. The repertoire includes 13,000 or so distinct CDR3 sequences, less than 65% of them detected once, and about 12% sits in the top ten. The sample belongs to a study of vaccination and CD4 T cells after COVID-19. Treatment specified: 10-day PBMC culture with coronavirus spike peptide pools or control peptides (ViraFEST assay). Per germline, CDR1 DFQATT and CDR2 SNEGSKA (reference sequence). This CDR3 contains 16 residues. The J segment lost 2 bases and the V segment lost 2 bases, leaving 5 bases of the junction unmatched.

V and J are TRBV20-1 and TRBJ2-3; 12 positions match TRBD2. This sequence was found in a human donor who had recovered from COVID-19. Sequencing was carried out using CD4+ T cells from blood, cultured in vitro. CDR3 bases: TGCAGTGCTAGATCCGGACTAGCGGGGCCCACAGATACGCAGTATTTT. Its translation: CSARSGLAGPTDTQYF.